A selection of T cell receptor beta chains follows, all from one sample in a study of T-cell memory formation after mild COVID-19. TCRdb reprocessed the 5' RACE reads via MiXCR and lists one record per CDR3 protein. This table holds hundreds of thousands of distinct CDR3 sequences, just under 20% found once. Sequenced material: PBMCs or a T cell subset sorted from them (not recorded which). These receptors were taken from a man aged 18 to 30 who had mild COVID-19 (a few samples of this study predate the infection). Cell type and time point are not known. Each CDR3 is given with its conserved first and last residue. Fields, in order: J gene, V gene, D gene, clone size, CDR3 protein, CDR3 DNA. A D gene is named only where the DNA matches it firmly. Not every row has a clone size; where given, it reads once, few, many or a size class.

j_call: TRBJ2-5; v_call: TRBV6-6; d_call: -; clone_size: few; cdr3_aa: CASSRIAGQETQYF; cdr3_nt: TGTGCCAGCAGTCGGATCGCGGGGCAAGAGACCCAGTACTTC
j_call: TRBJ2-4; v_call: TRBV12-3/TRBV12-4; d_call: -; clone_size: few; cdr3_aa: CASSGMYQNIQYF; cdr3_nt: TGTGCCAGCAGTGGGATGTATCAAAACATTCAGTACTTC
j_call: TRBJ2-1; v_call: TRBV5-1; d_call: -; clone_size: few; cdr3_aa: CASSSWTQTEQFF; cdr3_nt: TGCGCCAGCAGCTCCTGGACCCAAACTGAGCAGTTCTTC
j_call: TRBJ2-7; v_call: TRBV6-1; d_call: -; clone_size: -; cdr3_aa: CASGRTDEQYF; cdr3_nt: TGTGCCAGCGGGAGGACAGACGAGCAGTACTTC
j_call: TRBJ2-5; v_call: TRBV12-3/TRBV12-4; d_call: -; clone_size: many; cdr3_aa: CASSLAAAQETQYF; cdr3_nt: TGTGCCAGCAGTTTAGCGGCAGCTCAAGAGACCCAGTACTTC
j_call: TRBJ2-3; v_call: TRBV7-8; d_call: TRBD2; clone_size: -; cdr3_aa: CASSALVLAGGGDTQYF; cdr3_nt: TGTGCCAGCAGCGCCCTCGTCCTAGCGGGGGGCGGAGATACGCAGTATTTT
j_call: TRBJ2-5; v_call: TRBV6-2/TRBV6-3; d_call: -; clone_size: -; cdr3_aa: CASSTRAETQYF; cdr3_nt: TGTGCCAGCAGTACGAGGGCCGAGACCCAGTACTTC
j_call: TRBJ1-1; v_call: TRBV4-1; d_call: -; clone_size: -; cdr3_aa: CASSQDQGLTEAFF; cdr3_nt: TGCGCCAGCAGCCAAGATCAGGGGTTAACTGAAGCTTTCTTT
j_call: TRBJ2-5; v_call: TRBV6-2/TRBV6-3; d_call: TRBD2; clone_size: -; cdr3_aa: CASGTSGETQYF; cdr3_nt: TGTGCCAGCGGCACTAGCGGCGAGACCCAGTACTTC
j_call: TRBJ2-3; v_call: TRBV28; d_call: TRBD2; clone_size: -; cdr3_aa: CASLRGGAPDTQYF; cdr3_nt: TGTGCCAGCCTCCGGGGGGGGGCCCCAGATACGCAGTATTTT
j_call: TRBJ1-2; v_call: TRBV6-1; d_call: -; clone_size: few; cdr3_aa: CASRLDRTYGYTF; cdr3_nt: TGTGCCAGCAGGTTGGACAGAACCTATGGCTACACCTTC
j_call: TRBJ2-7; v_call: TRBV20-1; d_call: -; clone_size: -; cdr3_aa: CSARDTVYDEQYF; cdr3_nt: TGCAGTGCTAGGGACACAGTTTACGACGAGCAGTACTTC
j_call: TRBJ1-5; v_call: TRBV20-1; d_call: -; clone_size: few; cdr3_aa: CSARTEGVQPQHF; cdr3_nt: TGCAGTGCTAGGACGGAGGGAGTTCAGCCCCAGCATTTT
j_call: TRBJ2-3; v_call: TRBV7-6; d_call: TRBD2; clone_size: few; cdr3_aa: CASSLQTSGGPTDTQYF; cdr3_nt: TGTGCCAGCAGCTTACAGACTAGCGGGGGGCCCACAGATACGCAGTATTTT
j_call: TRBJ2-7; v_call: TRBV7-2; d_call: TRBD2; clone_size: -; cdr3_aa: CASSPNSGGAAYEQYF; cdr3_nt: TGTGCCAGCAGCCCCAATAGCGGGGGGGCCGCGTACGAGCAGTACTTC
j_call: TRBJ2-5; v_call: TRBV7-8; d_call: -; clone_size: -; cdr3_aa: CASSPQQTQETQYF; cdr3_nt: TGTGCCAGCAGCCCACAGCAGACCCAAGAGACCCAGTACTTC
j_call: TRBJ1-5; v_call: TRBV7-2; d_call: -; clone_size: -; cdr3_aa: CASSLGRINQPQHF; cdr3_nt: TGTGCCAGCAGCTTAGGCCGGATAAATCAGCCCCAGCATTTT
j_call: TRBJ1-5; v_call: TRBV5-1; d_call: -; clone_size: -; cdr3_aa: CASSFGGLNQPQHF; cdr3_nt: TGCGCCAGCAGCTTCGGGGGGCTGAATCAGCCCCAGCATTTT
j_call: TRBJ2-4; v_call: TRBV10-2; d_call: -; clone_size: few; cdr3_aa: CATAGPENIQYF; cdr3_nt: TGCGCCACCGCAGGCCCCGAAAACATTCAGTACTTC
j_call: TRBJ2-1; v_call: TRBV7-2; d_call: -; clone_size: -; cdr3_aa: CASSSVRATYNEQFF; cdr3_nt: TGTGCCAGCAGCTCGGTCCGGGCGACATACAATGAGCAGTTCTTC
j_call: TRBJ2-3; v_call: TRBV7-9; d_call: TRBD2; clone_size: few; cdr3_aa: CASHKGLAASTDTQYF; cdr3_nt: TGTGCCAGCCACAAGGGACTAGCGGCTAGCACAGATACGCAGTATTTT
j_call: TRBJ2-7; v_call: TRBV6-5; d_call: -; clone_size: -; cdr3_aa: CASRSPGSSYEQYF; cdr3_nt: TGTGCCAGCAGATCCCCAGGGAGCTCCTACGAGCAGTACTTC
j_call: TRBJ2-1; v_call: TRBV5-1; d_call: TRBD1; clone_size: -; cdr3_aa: CATRTGASYNEQFF; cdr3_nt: TGCGCCACTCGGACAGGGGCCTCCTACAATGAGCAGTTCTTC
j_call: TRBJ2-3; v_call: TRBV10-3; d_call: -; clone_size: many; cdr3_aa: CAISAVADTQYF; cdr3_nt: TGTGCCATCAGTGCGGTGGCAGATACGCAGTATTTT
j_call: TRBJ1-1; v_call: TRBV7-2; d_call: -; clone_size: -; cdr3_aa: CASSLGAGRGGTEAFF; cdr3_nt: TGTGCCAGCAGCTTGGGCGCGGGACGGGGTGGGACTGAAGCTTTCTTT
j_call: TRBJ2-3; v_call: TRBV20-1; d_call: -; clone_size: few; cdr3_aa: CSARVRADTQYF; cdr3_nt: TGCAGTGCTAGAGTCAGGGCAGATACGCAGTATTTT
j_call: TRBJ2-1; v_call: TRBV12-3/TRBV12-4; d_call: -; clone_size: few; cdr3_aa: CASSTANINEQFF; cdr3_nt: TGTGCCAGCAGTACAGCCAACATTAATGAGCAGTTCTTC
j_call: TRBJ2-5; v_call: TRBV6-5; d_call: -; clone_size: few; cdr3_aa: CASSTYRTAYQETQYF; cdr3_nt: TGTGCCAGCTCCACGTACCGGACAGCGTACCAAGAGACCCAGTACTTC
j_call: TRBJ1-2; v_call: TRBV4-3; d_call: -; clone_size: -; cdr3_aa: CASSQDTGYYGYTF; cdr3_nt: TGCGCCAGCAGCCAAGATACGGGTTACTATGGCTACACCTTC
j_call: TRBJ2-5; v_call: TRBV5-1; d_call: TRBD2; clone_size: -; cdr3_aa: CASSESGGQYF; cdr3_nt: TGCGCCAGCAGCGAATCGGGGGGCCAGTACTTC
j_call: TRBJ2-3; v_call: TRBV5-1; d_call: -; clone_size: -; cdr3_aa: CASSLELAGTDTQYF; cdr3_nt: TGCGCCAGCAGCTTAGAGCTAGCAGGAACAGATACGCAGTATTTT
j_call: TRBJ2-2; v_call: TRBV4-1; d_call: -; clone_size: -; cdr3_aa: CASSQWGSNTGELFF; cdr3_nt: TGCGCCAGCAGCCAATGGGGGTCAAACACCGGGGAGCTGTTTTTT
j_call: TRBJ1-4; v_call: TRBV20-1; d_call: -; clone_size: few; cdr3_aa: CSTEPRTGGGEKLFF; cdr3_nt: TGCAGCACAGAGCCCAGGACCGGGGGAGGTGAAAAACTGTTTTTT
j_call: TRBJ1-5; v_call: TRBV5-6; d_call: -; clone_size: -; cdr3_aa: CASSLDRFPPQHF; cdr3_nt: TGTGCCAGCAGCTTGGACAGGTTTCCGCCCCAGCATTTT
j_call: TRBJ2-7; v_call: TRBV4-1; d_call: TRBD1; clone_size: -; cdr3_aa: CASSQAPGTGLYEQYF; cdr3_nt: TGCGCCAGCAGCCAGGCCCCGGGGACAGGGCTCTACGAGCAGTACTTC
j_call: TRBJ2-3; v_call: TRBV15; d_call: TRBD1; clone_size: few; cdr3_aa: CATGLNRGHADTQYF; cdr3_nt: TGTGCCACGGGCCTTAACAGGGGGCACGCAGATACGCAGTATTTT
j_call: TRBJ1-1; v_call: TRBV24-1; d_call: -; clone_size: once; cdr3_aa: CATSRGWGRNTEAFF; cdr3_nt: TGTGCCACCAGTCGGGGGTGGGGTCGAAACACTGAAGCTTTCTTT
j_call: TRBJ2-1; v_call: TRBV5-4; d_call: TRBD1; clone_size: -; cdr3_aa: CASSRPGTGTFNEQFF; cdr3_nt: TGTGCCAGCAGCCGGCCCGGGACAGGGACTTTCAATGAGCAGTTCTTC
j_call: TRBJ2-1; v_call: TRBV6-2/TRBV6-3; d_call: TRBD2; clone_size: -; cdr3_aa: CASSYYGLAGTGEQFF; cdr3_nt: TGTGCCAGCAGTTACTACGGACTAGCGGGGACCGGGGAGCAGTTCTTC